This passage covers 26 T cell receptor beta chains from one sample sequenced in a study of T cells after yellow fever vaccination. Each CDR3 protein gets one entry after TCRdb re-called the 5' RACE reads with MiXCR. The sample consists of roughly 30,000 distinct CDR3 sequences, about 10% of them appearing once. Here the sequenced sample was PBMCs, either bulk or a sorted T-cell subset (CD4+, CD8+, memory, or dextramer-sorted; not recorded which), taken less than 16 days after the first yellow fever vaccination. These receptors were taken from a man between 18 and 29 years old who received the YFV17D yellow fever vaccine.

This clonotype was observed many times. The J gene is TRBJ2-2, the V gene TRBV20-1, with D possibly being TRBD1 (6 bases). The CDR3 length is 14 residues. Germline-derived CDR1 and CDR2 are DFQATT and SNEGSKA (reference sequence). Between the trimmed V and J ends, which lost 4 bases and 3 bases, there was a span of 12 bases. The CDR3 loop reads CSAIRDTDTGELFF. The CDR3 region has the DNA TGCAGTGCTATCCGGGACACCGACACCGGGGAGCTGTTTTTT.

This clonotype was counted at least ten times. The chain joins TRBV5-1 to TRBJ2-2; 11 bases are a match to TRBD1. The V and J ends lost 4 bases and 6 bases, in that order; junction bases with no gene match: 8. The CDR3 totals 16 residues. Germline V gives CDR1 SGHRS, CDR2 YFSETQ. This CDR3 reads CASSTGTGGFSGELFF. The CDR3 nucleotides read TGCGCCAGCAGCACCGGGACAGGGGGTTTCTCCGGGGAGCTGTTTTTT.

This clonotype was detected many times. The rearrangement joins TRBV20-1 to TRBJ2-3, with D possibly TRBD1 on 6 matching bases. CDR3 length: 15 residues. The germline CDR1 and CDR2 sequences are DFQATT and SNEGSKA (reference sequence). With 7 bases removed from V and 1 base from J, the gap between germline ends came to 18 bases. CDR3 amino acids: CSVPPYRVGTDTQYF. In DNA form, the CDR3 reads TGCAGTGTTCCACCTTACAGGGTAGGCACAGATACGCAGTATTTT.

A remark on this clonotype: A read error is possible here, since a much larger clone lies one base away. CDR3: CASSLVRDGGTDTQYF. The DNA for the CDR3 is TGTGCCAGCAGTTTAGTAAGGGACGGGGGCACAGATACGCAGTATTTT. The J gene is TRBJ2-3, the V gene TRBV28, with D perhaps given as TRBD1 or TRBD2 (5 bases each). This CDR3 region has 16 residues. Germline V gene data show CDR1 as MDHEN and CDR2 as SYDVKM. V lost 2 bases and J lost 1, with 13 bases in between. Full variable domain (outside the CDR3, taken from reference TRBV28 and TRBJ2-3): DVKVTQSSRYLVKRTGEKVFLECVQDMDHENMFWYRQDPGLGLRLIYFSYDVKMKEKGDIPEGYSVSREKKERFSLILESASTNQTSMYLCASSLVRDGGTDTQYFGPGTRLTVL.

A note on this clonotype: A read error may explain this, as a much larger clone is one base away. The rearrangement links TRBV7-7 to TRBJ2-5; 9 bases are shared with TRBD1. In germline, CDR1 is SSHAT, CDR2 FNYEAQ (reference sequence). The CDR3 runs 15 residues. The CDR3 is CASSSGTGWYETRYF. The CDR3 DNA follows: TGTGCTAGCAGCTCCGGGACAGGGTGGTACGAGACCCGGTACTTC.

In its sample, this clonotype was seen many times. This sequence joins TRBV6-5 and TRBJ2-1, with 7 nucleotides matching TRBD2. This CDR3 is built from 15 residues. Germline CDR1 MNHEY, CDR2 SVGAGI. The ends lost 5 bases at V and 3 bases at J; junction bases unmatched: 7. The CDR3 protein is CASSPLGEGYNEQFF. DNA for the CDR3: TGTGCCAGCAGTCCCCTGGGGGAGGGCTACAATGAGCAGTTCTTC.

This clonotype was seen at least ten times. The chain recombines TRBV12-3 or TRBV12-4 with TRBJ2-1, with 15 bases fitting TRBD2. J lost 7 bases, V lost 8 bases, and 3 bases had no gene match. There are 14 residues in the CDR3. In DNA, the CDR3 is TGTGCCAGCGGACTAGCGGGGGGGAGAAATGAGCAGTTCTTC. It translates to CASGLAGGRNEQFF.

This clonotype came up many times. The chain recombines TRBV5-5 with TRBJ2-7, with D possibly TRBD1 on 6 matching bases. The CDR3 length is 14 residues. Germline lookup yields CDR1 SGHKS and CDR2 YYEKEE (reference sequence). Trimming pared 0 bases from V and 2 bases from J, leaving 9 bases between. The CDR3 DNA sequence: TGTGCCAGCAGCTTGGGGTGGACAGCCTACGAGCAGTACGTC. Translated: CASSLGWTAYEQYV.

This clonotype has at least ten counts. The rearrangement links TRBV6-5 to TRBJ1-2; D may be TRBD1 (5 bases). V lost 2 bases and J lost 8, with 9 bases in between. The CDR3 is 12 amino acids. Germline V gene lookup returns CDR1 MNHEY and CDR2 SVGAGI. DNA for the CDR3: TGTGCCAGCAGTTACAGGGGCCTCGGCTACACCTTC. Amino acids: CASSYRGLGYTF.

This clonotype appeared many times. The chain employs TRBV10-3 and TRBJ2-3; 7 nucleotides agree with TRBD2. CDR3 size: 16 residues. The V and J ends lost 0 bases and 2 bases, in that order; junction bases with no gene match: 5. Germline V gene data show CDR1 as ENHRY and CDR2 as SYGVKD. The CDR3 loop is CAISESPAGLTDTQYF. As DNA, the CDR3 is TGTGCCATCAGTGAGTCGCCAGCGGGACTCACAGATACGCAGTATTTT.

Many counts were recorded for this clonotype. The chain employs TRBV11-2 and TRBJ2-3, with 11 nucleotides matching TRBD2. The V gene end was trimmed by 4 bases and the J gene end by 5 bases; junction bases not matched to a gene: 11. Germline assignment: CDR1 SGHAT and CDR2 FQNNGV. The CDR3 has 17 amino acids. The DNA for the CDR3 is TGTGCCAGCAGCTCTGGACTAGCGGGCGACACGGTAGATACGCAGTATTTT. This codes for CASSSGLAGDTVDTQYF.

This clonotype was recorded at least ten times. V and J are TRBV29-1 and TRBJ1-2; D not certain. The CDR3 has 12 residues. Germline V gives CDR1 SQVTM, CDR2 ANQGSEA. Trimming took off 5 bases at V and 5 bases at J, with 12 bases between the two ends. This chain's CDR3 is CSVRMGVYGYTF. CDR3 bases: TGCAGCGTTAGGATGGGCGTATATGGCTACACCTTC.

In its sample, this clonotype was seen many times. This chain uses TRBV7-2 with TRBJ2-2, with unresolved D. Trimming removed 6 bases from V and 6 bases from J, with 14 bases in between. CDR3 size: 14 residues. The germline V gene encodes CDR1 SGHTA and CDR2 FQGNSA. The chain's CDR3 is CASRSLLTAGELFF. CDR3 nucleotide sequence: TGTGCCAGCAGGAGTCTTCTGACGGCCGGGGAGCTGTTTTTT.

This clonotype came up many times. The rearrangement links TRBV20-1 to TRBJ1-6, with D perhaps matching TRBD1 (6 bases). Looked up from germline, CDR1 is DFQATT and CDR2 is SNEGSKA (reference sequence). V lost 0 bases to trimming and J lost 6 bases, with 6 bases between them. The length of the CDR3 is 13 residues. The CDR3 DNA reads TGCAGTGCTAGAGACAGGGGTAATTCACCCCTCCACTTT. Amino acid sequence: CSARDRGNSPLHF.

This clonotype was seen ten or more times. The chain joins TRBV9 to TRBJ1-3; maybe TRBD1 (5 bases). Germline V gene sequence: CDR1 SGDLS, CDR2 YYNGEE. The CDR3 is 19 residues long. The V and J ends lost 0 bases and 0 bases respectively, with 19 bases between them. The DNA for the CDR3 is TGTGCCAGCAGCGTAGCTGGAGGGAGGGGACCCAGCTCTGGAAACACCATATATTTT. This translates into CASSVAGGRGPSSGNTIYF.

This clonotype has ten or more counts. This chain links TRBV5-4 with TRBJ1-2; D possibly corresponds to TRBD1 (5 bases). Germline V gene sequence: CDR1 SGHNT, CDR2 YYREEE (reference sequence). The V and J ends lost 4 bases and 7 bases respectively, with 20 bases between them. This CDR3 is built from 15 residues. CDR3: CASSESLGTTGGYTF. As DNA, the CDR3 is TGTGCCAGCAGCGAGAGCCTAGGGACGACGGGTGGCTACACCTTC.

In this sample, this clonotype turned up many times. The chain uses TRBV5-5 and TRBJ1-2, with D unresolved. Germline values: CDR1 SGHKS, CDR2 YYEKEE (reference sequence). The CDR3 is 13 amino acids. Trimming removed 0 bases from V and 4 bases from J, with 7 bases in between. As DNA, the CDR3 is TGTGCCAGCAGCTTGGTGGGTAGCTATGGCTACACCTTC. It encodes CASSLVGSYGYTF.

As for this clonotype: Given a much more abundant clone one base away, this may be a read error. Likely a read error: the CDR3 ends without its conserved phenylalanine or tryptophan. The chain recombines TRBV7-2 with TRBJ1-1; D is undetermined. The CDR3 covers 12 residues. Germline assignment: CDR1 SGHTA and CDR2 FQGNSA. V was clipped by 5 bases and J by 4 bases, with 8 bases between them. The CDR3 DNA reads TGTGCCAGCAGCCGACTCGGCACTGAAGCTTTCCTT. It translates to CASSRLGTEAFL.

Turning to this clonotype: With a much larger clone just one base away, this may be a read error. The gene calls are TRBV20-1 and TRBJ2-7; D may be TRBD2 (5 bases). The CDR3 length is 11 residues. Germline V lookup: CDR1 DFQATT, CDR2 SNEGSKA (reference sequence). This CDR3 is CNASWSYEQYV. The DNA of the CDR3 is TGCAATGCTAGCTGGTCCTACGAGCAGTACGTC.

This clonotype has ten or more counts. The V gene is TRBV13, the J gene TRBJ2-3, with 7 bases aligning to TRBD2. The V gene end was trimmed by 4 bases and the J gene end by 6 bases; junction bases not matched to a gene: 13. Germline CDR1 reads PRHDT; CDR2 reads FYEKMQ (reference sequence). The CDR3 runs to 16 residues. The CDR3 protein is CASSSAYRTSADTQYF. For the CDR3, the DNA is TGTGCCAGCAGCTCCGCATATCGTACTAGCGCCGATACGCAGTATTTT.

In its sample, this clonotype was seen many times. V is TRBV7-3 and J is TRBJ2-3; 9 positions agree with TRBD2. The J segment lost 3 bases and the V segment lost 2 bases, leaving 6 bases of the junction unmatched. This CDR3 spans 16 amino acids. Germline CDR1 SGHTA, CDR2 FQGTGA. The CDR3 coding sequence is TGTGCCAGCAGCTTATATGGCGGGGGGGCTACAGATACGCAGTATTTT. This translates into CASSLYGGGATDTQYF.

This clonotype was picked up many times. One junction end disagrees with the germline gene, perhaps due to a read error. The chain links TRBV7-7 to TRBJ1-3; D is unresolved. Germline CDR1 and CDR2: SSHAT and FNYEAQ (reference sequence). The CDR3 is 13 residues long. CDR3: CASSPEPGNTIYF. The DNA for the CDR3 is TGTGCTAGCAGCCCCGAGCCGGGAAACACCATATATTTT.

This clonotype has only a few counts. Here the CDR3 DNA reads TGTGCCAGCAGCCCCCACGGGGAGGGAAGTGGGGCCAACGTCCTGACTTTC. Amino acid sequence: CASSPHGEGSGANVLTF. The chain couples TRBV9 to TRBJ2-6, with TRBD2 matching over 7 bases. The CDR3 covers 17 residues. Germline CDR1 reads SGDLS; CDR2 reads YYNGEE. Trimming removed 4 bases from V and 3 bases from J; junction bases left unmatched: 10.

This clonotype was seen at least ten times. This sequence joins TRBV28 and TRBJ2-7; a possible D gene is TRBD1 (8 bases). The V end was cut by 5 bases, the J end by 3 bases, with 20 bases between. Germline V gene sequence: CDR1 MDHEN, CDR2 SYDVKM. The length of the CDR3 is 16 residues. CDR3: CASSTPGGGGGYEQYV. In DNA form, the CDR3 reads TGTGCCAGCAGTACCCCAGGGGGCGGGGGCGGCTACGAGCAGTACGTC.

Details on this clonotype: A much larger clone differs by one base, so this may be a read error. This chain uses TRBV18 with TRBJ1-1, with D possibly matching TRBD1 (5 bases). The CDR3 sequence is 12 residues long. The germline gives CDR1 KGHSH, CDR2 LQKENI. This chain's CDR3 is CASSAVALGGVF. CDR3 DNA sequence: TGTGCCAGCTCAGCGGTGGCTTTGGGGGGAGTCTTT.

At least ten counts were recorded for this clonotype. The chain joins TRBV7-2 to TRBJ2-3; D call uncertain. Germline V lookup: CDR1 SGHTA, CDR2 FQGNSA. V was trimmed by 4 bases and J by 6 bases, leaving 17 bases between them. The CDR3 is 15 residues long. The CDR3: CASSWGSNFRDTQYF. The CDR3 DNA reads TGTGCCAGCAGCTGGGGTTCTAATTTTCGGGATACGCAGTATTTT.